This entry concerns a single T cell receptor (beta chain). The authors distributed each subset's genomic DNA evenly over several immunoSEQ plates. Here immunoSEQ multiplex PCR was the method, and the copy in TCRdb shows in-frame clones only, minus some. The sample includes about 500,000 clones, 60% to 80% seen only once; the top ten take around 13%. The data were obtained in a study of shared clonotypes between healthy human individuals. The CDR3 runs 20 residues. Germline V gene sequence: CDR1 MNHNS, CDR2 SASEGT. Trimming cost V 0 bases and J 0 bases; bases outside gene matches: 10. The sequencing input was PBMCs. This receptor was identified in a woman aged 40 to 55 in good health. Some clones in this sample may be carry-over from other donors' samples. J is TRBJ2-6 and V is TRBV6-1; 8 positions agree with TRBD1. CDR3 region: CASSEALGTGQFSGANVLTF. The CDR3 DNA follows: TGTGCCAGCAGTGAAGCATTAGGGACAGGCCAATTCTCTGGGGCCAACGTCCTGACTTTC.